A selection of T cell receptor beta chains follows, all from one sample in a study of PD-1 blockade in classical Hodgkin lymphoma. TCRdb's table, derived via immunoSEQ multiplex PCR, lists solely in-frame clones and lacks some. The sample lists tens of thousands of clones, about 90% occurring once. The source was peripheral blood mononuclear cells (PBMCs), collected at baseline. Receptor source: a human donor with classical Hodgkin lymphoma. CDR3s include the opening cysteine and the closing phenylalanine or tryptophan. D genes are given only for firm matches. Clone size is stated in some rows and not others, as once, few, many or a class when expanded.

abundance: .
v_gene: TRBV4-1
j_gene: TRBJ2-5
d_gene: .
CDR3nt: TGCGCCAGCAGCCAACCTCCGGGGGAACAAGAGACCCAGTACTTC
CDR3aa: CASSQPPGEQETQYF

abundance: .
v_gene: TRBV6-5
j_gene: TRBJ2-1
d_gene: TRBD1
CDR3nt: TGTGCCAGCATTAACAGGGGGCCCGGAGAGCAGTTCTTC
CDR3aa: CASINRGPGEQFF

abundance: .
v_gene: TRBV19
j_gene: TRBJ2-1
d_gene: .
CDR3nt: TGTGCCAGTAGTAGGGGACTGATCCAAGGTGAGCAGTTCTTC
CDR3aa: CASSRGLIQGEQFF

abundance: .
v_gene: TRBV5-1
j_gene: TRBJ2-2
d_gene: .
CDR3nt: TGCGCCAGCAGCCTAGGGGTATTGGACACCGGGGAGCTGTTTTTT
CDR3aa: CASSLGVLDTGELFF

abundance: .
v_gene: TRBV5-1
j_gene: TRBJ2-3
d_gene: .
CDR3nt: TGCGCCAGCAAAAGGATAAATACGCAGTATTTT
CDR3aa: CASKRINTQYF

abundance: .
v_gene: TRBV15
j_gene: TRBJ2-1
d_gene: .
CDR3nt: TGTGCCACCAGCAGGAGCTCCTACAATGAGCAGTTCTTC
CDR3aa: CATSRSSYNEQFF

abundance: .
v_gene: TRBV5-1
j_gene: TRBJ2-1
d_gene: .
CDR3nt: TGCGCCAGCAGCTTGGCAGGGTCAACCTCCTACAATGAGCAGTTCTTC
CDR3aa: CASSLAGSTSYNEQFF

abundance: .
v_gene: TRBV2
j_gene: TRBJ1-4
d_gene: .
CDR3nt: TGTGCCAGCAAGAGAAGCTATGAAAAACTGTTTTTT
CDR3aa: CASKRSYEKLFF

abundance: .
v_gene: TRBV6-5
j_gene: TRBJ2-7
d_gene: .
CDR3nt: TGTGCCAGCAGTCGAGGGGAAGGCTACGAGCAGTACTTC
CDR3aa: CASSRGEGYEQYF

abundance: .
v_gene: TRBV9
j_gene: TRBJ1-2
d_gene: TRBD1
CDR3nt: TGTGCCAGCAGCGTAGAAGGGGGCTTTTATTATGGCTACACCTTC
CDR3aa: CASSVEGGFYYGYTF

abundance: .
v_gene: TRBV19
j_gene: TRBJ2-5
d_gene: .
CDR3nt: TGTGCCAGTAGTACAGCCTCTCAAGAGACCCAGTACTTC
CDR3aa: CASSTASQETQYF

abundance: .
v_gene: TRBV5-1
j_gene: TRBJ2-1
d_gene: .
CDR3nt: TGCGCCAGCAGCTTGGCCTTAGCGGAGGCCTACAATGAGCAGTTCTTC
CDR3aa: CASSLALAEAYNEQFF

abundance: .
v_gene: TRBV2
j_gene: TRBJ2-7
d_gene: .
CDR3nt: TGTGCCAGCAGCCAGCCCACTTTACGGGGCTACGAGCAGTACTTC
CDR3aa: CASSQPTLRGYEQYF

abundance: .
v_gene: TRBV27
j_gene: TRBJ1-1
d_gene: .
CDR3nt: TGTGCCAGCAGTTTAGCCCCAGGGGTAGGGACTGAAGCTTTCTTT
CDR3aa: CASSLAPGVGTEAFF

abundance: .
v_gene: TRBV7-3
j_gene: TRBJ2-5
d_gene: TRBD2
CDR3nt: TGTGCCAGCAGCCCCCCCGGGGGGGGCACGGAGACCCAGTACTTC
CDR3aa: CASSPPGGGTETQYF

abundance: .
v_gene: TRBV7-2
j_gene: TRBJ2-3
d_gene: TRBD2
CDR3nt: TGTGCCAGCAGCCGCTGGGGACTAGCGGGAGCGACTAGCACAGATACGCAGTATTTT
CDR3aa: CASSRWGLAGATSTDTQYF

abundance: .
v_gene: TRBV9
j_gene: TRBJ1-1
d_gene: .
CDR3nt: TGTGCCAGCAGCCCCAGCGGGGGCTGGACTGAAGCTTTCTTT
CDR3aa: CASSPSGGWTEAFF

abundance: .
v_gene: TRBV5-1
j_gene: TRBJ2-5
d_gene: TRBD2
CDR3nt: TGCGCCGCAAGAGCCGGCGGGGGTGCACAAGAGACCCAGTACTTC
CDR3aa: CAARAGGGAQETQYF

abundance: .
v_gene: TRBV11-2
j_gene: TRBJ1-4
d_gene: .
CDR3nt: TGTGCCAGCAGCTTTTCCGCAGGCGGGGGAGAACTGTTTTTT
CDR3aa: CASSFSAGGGELFF

abundance: .
v_gene: TRBV5-6
j_gene: TRBJ2-3
d_gene: .
CDR3nt: TGTGCCAGCAGCTTGGGTGCCGGACAGTTAAGTCATACGCAGTATTTT
CDR3aa: CASSLGAGQLSHTQYF

abundance: .
v_gene: TRBV27
j_gene: TRBJ2-7
d_gene: .
CDR3nt: TGTGCCAGCAGTTTATCTTACAGGAAAAATGAGCAGTACTTC
CDR3aa: CASSLSYRKNEQYF

abundance: once
v_gene: TRBV18
j_gene: TRBJ2-3
d_gene: TRBD2
CDR3nt: TGTGCCAGCTCACTCGTAATAGCGGGAGGGCCAAATACGCAGTATTTT
CDR3aa: CASSLVIAGGPNTQYF

abundance: .
v_gene: TRBV10-3
j_gene: TRBJ1-2
d_gene: .
CDR3nt: TGTGCCATCAGGCTTCACCGCTACACCTTC
CDR3aa: CAIRLHRYTF

abundance: .
v_gene: TRBV7-8
j_gene: TRBJ2-1
d_gene: TRBD2
CDR3nt: TGTGCCAGCAGCTTAAGACTAGCGGGGGGCAATGAGCAGTTCTTC
CDR3aa: CASSLRLAGGNEQFF

abundance: .
v_gene: TRBV4-3
j_gene: TRBJ2-1
d_gene: .
CDR3nt: TGCGCCAGCAGCCAAGGTAGGCCACCATACAATGAGCAGTTCTTC
CDR3aa: CASSQGRPPYNEQFF

abundance: .
v_gene: TRBV9
j_gene: TRBJ1-5
d_gene: .
CDR3nt: TGTGCCAGCAGCCCCTTTGCGGGAAGCAATCAGCCCCAGCATTTT
CDR3aa: CASSPFAGSNQPQHF

abundance: .
v_gene: TRBV5-1
j_gene: TRBJ1-1
d_gene: TRBD1
CDR3nt: TGCGCCAGCAGCTATGACAGGGGGGACACTGAAGCTTTCTTT
CDR3aa: CASSYDRGDTEAFF

abundance: .
v_gene: TRBV21-1
j_gene: TRBJ1-5
d_gene: .
CDR3nt: TGTGCCAGCAGCAAAGATCGAGTGGCGCCGGATCAGCCCCAGCATTTT
CDR3aa: CASSKDRVAPDQPQHF

abundance: .
v_gene: TRBV5-1
j_gene: TRBJ2-6
d_gene: .
CDR3nt: TGCGCCAGCAGCACCGGACAGTCCCTGATGGGGGCCAACGTCCTGACTTTC
CDR3aa: CASSTGQSLMGANVLTF

abundance: .
v_gene: TRBV4-1
j_gene: TRBJ1-4
d_gene: .
CDR3nt: TGCGCCAGCAGCCAAGAGGGGGCCGGAAAACTGTTTTTT
CDR3aa: CASSQEGAGKLFF

abundance: .
v_gene: TRBV29-1
j_gene: TRBJ1-1
d_gene: .
CDR3nt: TGCAGCGTTAAAAACACTAGATATACAGGGAGCAACACTGAAGCTTTCTTT
CDR3aa: CSVKNTRYTGSNTEAFF

abundance: .
v_gene: TRBV7-8
j_gene: TRBJ1-2
d_gene: .
CDR3nt: TGTGCCAGCAGCTCCAACACCGGGACGCAGTATGGCTACACCTTC
CDR3aa: CASSSNTGTQYGYTF

abundance: .
v_gene: TRBV28
j_gene: TRBJ2-1
d_gene: .
CDR3nt: TGTGCCAGCAGCTCGACGAACTCCAATGAGCAGTTCTTC
CDR3aa: CASSSTNSNEQFF

abundance: .
v_gene: TRBV6-5
j_gene: TRBJ2-3
d_gene: .
CDR3nt: TGTGCCAGCAGTTATAGCCAGGAACGGGATACGCAGTATTTT
CDR3aa: CASSYSQERDTQYF

abundance: few
v_gene: TRBV6-6
j_gene: TRBJ1-5
d_gene: TRBD1
CDR3nt: TGTGCCAGCAGTGGACAGGGGTACAATCAGCCCCAGCATTTT
CDR3aa: CASSGQGYNQPQHF

abundance: .
v_gene: TRBV5-1
j_gene: TRBJ2-7
d_gene: TRBD2
CDR3nt: TGCGCCAGCAGCCGATCCGGGACTACCACCTACGAGCAGTACTTC
CDR3aa: CASSRSGTTTYEQYF

abundance: .
v_gene: TRBV7-8
j_gene: TRBJ1-4
d_gene: .
CDR3nt: TGTGCCAGCAGCACACTTCGTGAAAAACTGTTTTTT
CDR3aa: CASSTLREKLFF

abundance: .
v_gene: TRBV11-2
j_gene: TRBJ2-1
d_gene: .
CDR3nt: TGTGCCAGCAGCTTAGGGAGGGACTCCTACAATGAGCAGTTCTTC
CDR3aa: CASSLGRDSYNEQFF

abundance: .
v_gene: TRBV10-3
j_gene: TRBJ2-5
d_gene: .
CDR3nt: TGTGCCATCAACAGCCTCTGGGGAGAGACCCAGTACTTC
CDR3aa: CAINSLWGETQYF

abundance: few
v_gene: TRBV6-5
j_gene: TRBJ1-2
d_gene: .
CDR3nt: TGTGCCAGCAGAACCGGGACTCGTCTTTGGGATGGCTACACCTTC
CDR3aa: CASRTGTRLWDGYTF

abundance: .
v_gene: TRBV7-9
j_gene: TRBJ1-1
d_gene: TRBD1
CDR3nt: TGTGCCAGCAGCTCGGGACAGGGGTTCATGAACACTGAAGCTTTCTTT
CDR3aa: CASSSGQGFMNTEAFF

abundance: few
v_gene: TRBV18
j_gene: TRBJ2-3
d_gene: .
CDR3nt: TGTGCCAGCTCCATCGTGTCCACAGATACGCAGTATTTT
CDR3aa: CASSIVSTDTQYF

abundance: once
v_gene: TRBV5-8
j_gene: TRBJ2-5
d_gene: TRBD2
CDR3nt: TGTGCCAGCAGCTTGGCGAGGTTAGCGGGAGGTGGTGGAGGGACCCAGTACTTC
CDR3aa: CASSLARLAGGGGGTQYF

abundance: once
v_gene: TRBV7-2
j_gene: TRBJ2-5
d_gene: TRBD2
CDR3nt: TGTGCCAGCAGCCGAAGAGCGGGAGGGCACGAAGGGACCCAGTACTTC
CDR3aa: CASSRRAGGHEGTQYF

abundance: few
v_gene: TRBV5-1
j_gene: TRBJ2-3
d_gene: TRBD2
CDR3nt: TGCGCCAGCAGCTGGGAGGGTACAGATACGCAGTATTTT
CDR3aa: CASSWEGTDTQYF

abundance: few
v_gene: TRBV5-1
j_gene: TRBJ2-7
d_gene: TRBD1
CDR3nt: TGCGCCAGCAGCTTGGGGACAGGGATCCACGAGCAGTACTTC
CDR3aa: CASSLGTGIHEQYF

abundance: .
v_gene: TRBV7-6
j_gene: TRBJ2-7
d_gene: .
CDR3nt: TGTGCCAGCAGCCCACGCCGATCCTACGAGCAGTACTTC
CDR3aa: CASSPRRSYEQYF

abundance: .
v_gene: TRBV5-5
j_gene: TRBJ1-1
d_gene: TRBD1
CDR3nt: TGTGCCAGCAGCCCAACAGGGGACACTGAAGCTTTCTTT
CDR3aa: CASSPTGDTEAFF

abundance: .
v_gene: TRBV27
j_gene: TRBJ1-1
d_gene: .
CDR3nt: TGTGCCAGCAGTTTAGGGGGACAGAACACTGAAGCTTTCTTT
CDR3aa: CASSLGGQNTEAFF

abundance: few
v_gene: TRBV11-2
j_gene: TRBJ2-5
d_gene: TRBD2
CDR3nt: TGTGCCAGCAGCCCCGGACTAGCGGAGACCCAGTACTTC
CDR3aa: CASSPGLAETQYF

abundance: .
v_gene: TRBV27
j_gene: TRBJ2-3
d_gene: .
CDR3nt: TGTGCCAGCAGTTTAGCTAGCACAGATACGCAGTATTTT
CDR3aa: CASSLASTDTQYF

abundance: .
v_gene: TRBV6-5
j_gene: TRBJ2-7
d_gene: TRBD1
CDR3nt: TGTGCCAGCAGTTCGGGACAGGGGTTAATCTCCTACGAGCAGTACTTC
CDR3aa: CASSSGQGLISYEQYF

abundance: .
v_gene: TRBV28
j_gene: TRBJ2-7
d_gene: TRBD1
CDR3nt: TGTGCCAGCTGGGGACAGGGACTAACAAACGAGCAGTACTTC
CDR3aa: CASWGQGLTNEQYF

abundance: .
v_gene: TRBV19
j_gene: TRBJ2-7
d_gene: TRBD1
CDR3nt: TGTGCCAGTAGCCGACCGGGACAGGGCGTCTACGAGCAGTACTTC
CDR3aa: CASSRPGQGVYEQYF